These T cell receptor beta chains were read from a single sample in a study of siplizumab effects on memory and regulatory T cells. This table comes from immunoSEQ multiplex PCR, and its TCRdb copy is limited to in-frame clones, with some not included. The sample shows over 100,000 clones, nearly 95% of them seen only once. The sample comprised Tregs sorted from blood. The source is a human donor in good health. CDR3s include the opening cysteine and the closing phenylalanine or tryptophan.

CASSYKPGGPSNTEAFF,TRBV14
CASSSGAGTIYGYTF,TRBV5-4
CASSGRTGKNTEAFF,TRBV5-1
CASSYGMGYGYTF,TRBV6-5
CASSLTSRGFGADTQYF,TRBV5-1
CASSLGGYGYTF,TRBV7-8
CASSLGWESGYTF,TRBV7-8
CASSPIPTGAAEAFF,TRBV11-3
CASSRTVNYGYTF,TRBV27
CATRLGQTYTF,TRBV15
CASSLPGTPTRNTIYF,TRBV11-2
CASSYQTDNYGYTF,TRBV6-6
CASRPRQGGTEAFF,TRBV7-9
CASSHQLYQETQYF,TRBV6-1
CASRGARSSHEQYF,TRBV6-5
CASSPGGFGETQYF,TRBV5-1
CASSLDPEQPEKLFF,TRBV7-6
CASSIGPGGNQPQHF,TRBV19
CAWSVHTGELFF,TRBV30
CASSDLGRGNTGELFF,TRBV11-3
CASSLTGYLLGTQYF,TRBV7-2
CASSLRVGLNTEAFF,TRBV11-2
CASSQPSGRTQETQYF,TRBV7-9
CASLRQAGIGETQYF,TRBV2
CASSQWRGQETQYF,TRBV4-2
CASSSGQGVGETQYF,TRBV5-1
CASSKLRQGVGNEQFF,TRBV19